Shown below are 31 T cell receptor beta chains from a single sample sequenced in a study of T cells after yellow fever vaccination. TCRdb fed the 5' RACE reads into MiXCR, producing one record per CDR3 protein. Here the sample spans about 360,000 distinct CDR3 sequences, around 6.4% being singletons. Sequences were derived from PBMCs, sampled 5 days after the yellow fever booster vaccination. These receptor sequences come from a man aged 30 to 45 who received the YFV17D yellow fever vaccine.

This chain connects TRBV20-1 to TRBJ2-3; 9 nucleotides match TRBD2. The CDR3 runs 17 residues. In germline, CDR1 is DFQATT, CDR2 SNEGSKA (reference sequence). The V segment lost 5 bases and the J segment 1 base; nucleotides outside the gene matches: 13. The CDR3: CSALGLAIGGGTDTQYF. The CDR3 nucleotides are TGCAGTGCTTTAGGACTAGCGATAGGAGGAGGCACAGATACGCAGTATTTT.

This clonotype was observed a handful of times. V is TRBV3-1 and J is TRBJ1-1; D might be TRBD1 (5 bases). The V gene's germline CDR1 is LGHDT and CDR2 YNNKEL (reference sequence). The CDR3 totals 19 residues. Trimming removed 0 bases from V and 1 base from J, with 21 bases in between. The CDR3 region has the DNA TGTGCCAGCAGCCAAGAACACCCTCAAGGGAACAGGACGAACACTGAAGCTTTCTTT. As protein: CASSQEHPQGNRTNTEAFF.

This clonotype appeared a few times. The chain combines TRBV20-1 with TRBJ2-3; 8 bases agree with TRBD2. Germline V gives CDR1 DFQATT, CDR2 SNEGSKA (reference sequence). Trimming took 5 bases from V and 5 from J; bases not matched to a gene: 12. CDR3 size: 15 residues. CDR3 nucleotide sequence: TGCAGTGCTTATAAAGCGGGAGAGGTTAGAGATACGCAGTATTTT. It encodes CSAYKAGEVRDTQYF.

This clonotype showed up many times. This chain joins TRBV12-3 or TRBV12-4 and TRBJ2-2; 9 positions match TRBD1. The CDR3 is 14 amino acids. The V gene end was trimmed by 6 bases and the J gene end by 2 bases; junction bases not matched to a gene: 1. CDR3: CASRGQGNTGELFF. CDR3 DNA sequence: TGTGCCAGCAGGGGACAGGGTAACACCGGGGAGCTGTTTTTT.

On this clonotype itself: The junction shows a germline mismatch at one end, possibly a read error. J is TRBJ2-5 and V is TRBV29-1; TRBD1 or TRBD2 may be the D gene (5 bases each). The CDR3 sequence is 13 residues long. CDR1 SQVTM and CDR2 ANQGSEA come from the germline V gene. The CDR3 protein is CSVARGRQEAQYF. The CDR3 nucleotides are TGCAGCGTCGCCCGGGGACGACAAGAGGCCCAGTACTTC.

This clonotype was detected many times. The chain links TRBV2 to TRBJ2-7; TRBD2 matches at 7 bases. Germline CDR1 reads SNHLY; CDR2 reads FYNNEI. The V gene end was trimmed by 5 bases and the J gene end by 4 bases; junction bases not matched to a gene: 11. This CDR3 comprises 15 residues. This CDR3 reads CASSRHRGEGYEQYF. The CDR3, as DNA: TGTGCCAGCAGTCGCCACCGGGGGGAGGGGTACGAGCAGTACTTC.

In its sample, this clonotype was seen many times. CDR3 nucleotides: TGTGCCAGCAGCGTAGGTAACAATGAGCAGTTCTTC. It translates to CASSVGNNEQFF. The rearrangement links TRBV9 to TRBJ2-1; D gene ambiguous. V lost 0 bases to trimming and J lost 5 bases, with 3 bases between them. CDR3 length equals 12 residues. Germline CDR1 is SGDLS and CDR2 is YYNGEE.

This clonotype has a handful of counts. The chain joins TRBV20-1 to TRBJ2-1, with TRBD2 matching 7 bases. Germline lookup yields CDR1 DFQATT and CDR2 SNEGSKA (reference sequence). The CDR3 covers 12 residues. The trim removed 7 bases at V and 6 bases at J, leaving 6 bases unmatched. CDR3 region: CSGGPGGNEQFF. As DNA, the CDR3 is TGCAGTGGGGGACCGGGGGGCAATGAGCAGTTCTTC.

The chain recombines TRBV4-3 with TRBJ1-6, with D unresolved. The CDR3 length is 14 residues. V lost 5 bases and J lost 9, with 14 bases in between. From germline, CDR1 is LGHNA and CDR2 YSLEER. In DNA, the CDR3 is TGCGCCAGCAGCTACTGGTCTGAAGGTTCACCCCTCCACTTT. It is translated as CASSYWSEGSPLHF.

This chain connects TRBV12-3 or TRBV12-4 to TRBJ2-7, with 8 bases identical to TRBD1. The CDR3 has 15 residues. The trim removed 5 bases at V and 0 bases at J, leaving 6 bases unmatched. The CDR3: CASSKGGQASYEQYF. The CDR3 region has the DNA TGTGCCAGCAGTAAGGGGGGACAGGCCTCCTACGAGCAGTACTTC.

This clonotype appeared many times. This chain uses TRBV7-3 with TRBJ2-1; D call uncertain. V was pared by 2 bases and J by 3 bases, with 8 bases between. The CDR3 covers 14 residues. Germline V CDR1 and CDR2: SGHTA, FQGTGA. The CDR3 region is CASSLSADYNEQFF. In DNA, the CDR3 is TGTGCCAGCAGCTTATCGGCCGACTACAATGAGCAGTTCTTC. Combining the CDR3 with reference TRBV7-3 and TRBJ2-1 gives the whole variable domain GAGVSQTPSNKVTEKGKYVELRCDPISGHTALYWYRQSLGQGPEFLIYFQGTGAADDSGLPNDRFFAVRPEGSVSTLKIQRTERGDSAVYLCASSLSADYNEQFFGPGTRLTVL.

This clonotype was recorded at least ten times. The chain links TRBV10-3 to TRBJ2-7; possibly TRBD2 for D (6 bases). Germline CDR1 ENHRY, CDR2 SYGVKD. The CDR3 length is 12 residues. With 7 bases removed from V and 6 bases from J, the gap between germline ends came to 13 bases. DNA for the CDR3: TGTGCCATCAAAGGTGAGGAGGGCGAGCAGTACTTC. As protein: CAIKGEEGEQYF.

This clonotype occurred many times. The gene calls are TRBV20-1 and TRBJ1-2; D gene ambiguous. The germline V gene has CDR1 DFQATT and CDR2 SNEGSKA (reference sequence). V was pared by 7 bases and J by 0 bases, with 9 bases between. The CDR3 extends over 12 amino acids. The CDR3 sequence: CSVGPTNYGYTF. The CDR3 region has the DNA TGCAGTGTTGGCCCGACTAACTATGGCTACACCTTC.

The rearrangement links TRBV5-1 to TRBJ2-1; 15 bases are shared with TRBD2. CDR3 length: 16 residues. Germline values: CDR1 SGHRS, CDR2 YFSETQ. After removal of 7 bases from V and 5 bases from J, the junction contained 7 bases not matched to a gene. In DNA form, the CDR3 reads TGCGCCAGCGGACTAGCGGGAGGGCCGCTGGACAATGAGCAGTTCTTC. Its translation is CASGLAGGPLDNEQFF.

In its sample, this clonotype was seen many times. The V gene is TRBV5-1, the J gene TRBJ2-3, with 7 bases that match TRBD1. The CDR3 loop spans 15 amino acids. Germline CDR1 SGHRS, CDR2 YFSETQ. The junction had 7 bases not matched to a gene; V was cut back by 2 bases and J by 4 bases. The CDR3 protein is CASSFQGDRADTQYF. CDR3 coding DNA: TGCGCCAGCAGCTTTCAGGGGGATCGAGCAGATACGCAGTATTTT.

This chain uses TRBV7-2 with TRBJ2-7; D gene unclear. Trimming removed 1 base from V and 4 bases from J, with 8 bases in between. CDR1 is SGHTA, CDR2 FQGNSA, per germline. This CDR3 spans 13 amino acids. The CDR3 loop is CASSLERHYEQYF. The DNA of the CDR3 is TGTGCCAGCAGCTTAGAAAGGCATTACGAGCAGTACTTC.

The V gene is TRBV6-1, the J gene TRBJ2-7; 9 bases fit TRBD2. CDR3 length: 15 amino acids. V shed 6 bases, J shed 0 bases, and the junction held 6 bases outside the gene matches. CDR1 and CDR2 from the germline V gene are MNHNS and SASEGT. Here the CDR3 reads CASSFLAGHSYEQYF. The CDR3, as DNA: TGTGCCAGCAGCTTCCTAGCGGGACACTCCTACGAGCAGTACTTC.

This clonotype has ten or more counts. The chain recombines TRBV6-5 with TRBJ2-4; D gene uncertain. CDR3 size: 14 residues. Germline V gene lookup returns CDR1 MNHEY and CDR2 SVGAGI. V gave up 0 bases and J gave up 2 bases, with 5 bases separating them. DNA for the CDR3: TGTGCCAGCAGTTACTCCCATACCAAAAACATTCAGTACTTC. As protein: CASSYSHTKNIQYF.

This clonotype was observed a few times. This chain connects TRBV5-1 to TRBJ2-1, with TRBD2 matching over 7 bases. Germline values: CDR1 SGHRS, CDR2 YFSETQ. The V segment lost 0 bases and the J segment 0 bases; nucleotides outside the gene matches: 6. There are 17 residues in the CDR3. CDR3 bases: TGCGCCAGCAGCTTGGGGGACTACCCTAGCTCCTACAATGAGCAGTTCTTC. Translating gives CASSLGDYPSSYNEQFF.

The genes are TRBV7-2 and TRBJ2-5; TRBD2 is a possible D gene (6 bases). V dropped 1 base and J dropped 1 base, with 10 bases sitting between them. The CDR3 sequence is 15 residues long. Germline V lookup: CDR1 SGHTA, CDR2 FQGNSA. CDR3 sequence: CASSLVAVFQETQYF. For the CDR3, the DNA is TGTGCCAGCAGCTTAGTAGCGGTCTTCCAAGAGACCCAGTACTTC.

This clonotype was seen ten or more times. The CDR3 reads CASSLSFVNSPLHF. CDR3 sequence (DNA): TGTGCCAGCAGCTTATCGTTTGTGAATTCACCCCTCCACTTT. The chain uses TRBV7-8 and TRBJ1-6; D is undetermined. CDR3 length: 14 amino acids. The germline V gene has CDR1 SGHVS and CDR2 FQNEAQ. V lost 2 bases to trimming and J lost 7 bases, with 9 bases between them.

This clonotype was counted a few times. This chain connects TRBV6-1 to TRBJ2-7; the D gene is possibly TRBD1 (6 bases). Germline V CDR1 and CDR2: MNHNS, SASEGT. Trimming took off 6 bases at V and 0 bases at J, with 21 bases between the two ends. The CDR3 sequence is 17 residues long. The CDR3 DNA reads as TGTGCCAGCAGCTCCCGCACCGAGACAGGTAGCTCCTACGAGCAGTACTTC. This codes for CASSSRTETGSSYEQYF.

This clonotype was detected only a few times. This chain joins TRBV20-1 and TRBJ2-7; possibly TRBD1 for D (5 bases). V was pared by 6 bases and J by 9 bases, with 15 bases between. The length of the CDR3 is 11 residues. The germline CDR1 and CDR2 sequences are DFQATT and SNEGSKA (reference sequence). The CDR3 nucleotides are TGCAGTGCAGAGCAGGGTGGTCGGCAGTACTTC. Its translation: CSAEQGGRQYF.

In this sample, this clonotype turned up many times. V usage is TRBV11-2 and J usage is TRBJ2-1; possible D gene TRBD2, 5 bases. The CDR3 sequence is 13 residues long. Germline CDR1 and CDR2: SGHAT and FQNNGV. Trimming left V 1 base short and J 10 bases short, with 11 bases between. This CDR3 is CASSLGPGKEQFF. Here the CDR3 DNA reads TGTGCCAGCAGCTTAGGACCCGGGAAAGAGCAGTTCTTC.

There are a few counts of this clonotype. The V and J genes are TRBV29-1 and TRBJ2-3; 11 bases fit TRBD2. The V gene end was trimmed by 3 bases and the J gene end by 5 bases; junction bases not matched to a gene: 16. This CDR3 has 18 residues. CDR1 and CDR2 (germline): SQVTM, ANQGSEA. The chain's CDR3 is CSVDSSILAGEVKDTQYF. The CDR3, as DNA: TGCAGCGTTGACTCCTCTATACTAGCGGGAGAAGTGAAAGATACGCAGTATTTT.

The count of this clonotype is one. The chain couples TRBV29-1 to TRBJ2-1; 12 bases agree with TRBD2. The germline gives CDR1 SQVTM, CDR2 ANQGSEA. This CDR3 has 17 amino acids. The trim removed 5 bases at V and 0 bases at J, leaving 8 bases unmatched. This CDR3 reads CSVFILAGGSSYNEQFF. DNA of the CDR3: TGCAGCGTTTTTATACTAGCGGGAGGAAGCTCCTACAATGAGCAGTTCTTC.

The gene calls are TRBV7-6 and TRBJ2-7; 7 bases fit TRBD1. The germline CDR1 and CDR2 sequences are SGHVS and FNYEAQ. The CDR3 runs to 13 residues. With V trimmed by 5 bases and J by 2 bases, 3 bases remained unmatched. In DNA, the CDR3 is TGTGCCAGCAGCAAGGGACAGACCTACGAGCAGTACTTC. Encoded protein: CASSKGQTYEQYF. Combining the CDR3 with reference TRBV7-6 and TRBJ2-7 gives the whole variable domain GAGVSQSPRYKVTKRGQDVALRCDPISGHVSLYWYRQALGQGPEFLTYFNYEAQQDKSGLPNDRFSAERPEGSISTLTIQRTEQRDSAMYRCASSKGQTYEQYFGPGTRLTVT.

The chain recombines TRBV13 with TRBJ2-2; D tentatively reads TRBD1 or TRBD2 (5 bases each). CDR1 is PRHDT and CDR2 is FYEKMQ in the germline V gene (reference sequence). The CDR3 totals 15 residues. V was shortened by 3 bases and J by 6 bases, with 14 bases between the two germline ends. This CDR3 reads CASSLSSRGAGELFF. DNA of the CDR3: TGTGCCAGCAGCTTGAGTAGTCGGGGCGCCGGGGAGCTGTTTTTT.

The sample holds many counts of this clonotype. This chain connects TRBV7-6 to TRBJ2-3; tentatively, D is TRBD2 (6 bases). The CDR3 runs to 15 residues. V was cut by 5 bases and J by 1 base, with 13 bases left in between. Germline lookup yields CDR1 SGHVS and CDR2 FNYEAQ. Here the CDR3 DNA reads TGTGCCAGCAGCCCGAGTGGAGGGGGCACAGATACGCAGTATTTT. As protein: CASSPSGGGTDTQYF.

The chain is built from TRBV20-1 and TRBJ2-2; D gene unclear. Per the germline V gene, CDR1 is DFQATT and CDR2 is SNEGSKA (reference sequence). V lost 6 bases and J 4 bases, leaving 15 bases between the germline ends. The CDR3 has 14 amino acids. The CDR3 DNA is TGCAGTGCCCCACGGAGAGCTGGCACCGGGGAGCTGTTTTTT. Translating gives CSAPRRAGTGELFF.

This clonotype came up a few times. J is TRBJ2-5 and V is TRBV6-1, with 8 bases identical to TRBD2. The CDR3 contains 16 residues. With V trimmed by 7 bases and J by 6 bases, 16 bases remained unmatched. The germline CDR1 and CDR2 sequences are MNHNS and SASEGT. In DNA form, the CDR3 reads TGTGCCAGCAAGGCGAGGACTAGCCGATCGTTGCAGACCCAGTACTTC. It is translated as CASKARTSRSLQTQYF.